The 10 T cell receptor beta chains listed next were all sequenced from one sample in a study of Tregs in tolerant kidney transplant recipients. Produced via immunoSEQ multiplex PCR; TCRdb's table is partial and in-frame only. The table lists over 45,000 clones, with around 0.8% in the top ten. Here the sequenced sample was CD4+ T cells from blood, taken before the transplant. Receptors were obtained from a human donor who received a combined kidney and bone marrow transplant.

Turning to this clone: The read halts 3 residues ahead of the CDR3 end, with the missing end drawn from the germline J gene. This chain joins TRBV5-1 and TRBJ2-1; TRBD2 agrees at 8 bases. V shed 2 bases, J shed 2 bases, and the junction held 3 bases outside the gene matches. Germline loops: CDR1 SGHRS, CDR2 YFSETQ. The CDR3 contains 15 residues. The part of the CDR3 DNA that was read is TGCGCCAGCAGCTTAGCGGGACTAGCCTACAATGAG. Its translation: CASSLAGLAYNE. The complete CDR3 reads CASSLAGLAYNEQFF.

CDR3 protein: CASSIVGTGELFF. CDR3 DNA, as far as it was read: TGTGCCAGCAGCATAGTCGGCACCGGGGAG. The chain employs TRBV5-4 and TRBJ2-2; no definite D call. The sequenced fragment ends 3 residues before the CDR3 boundary, so the rest is inferred from the germline J gene. This CDR3 is 13 amino acids long. Germline CDR1 is SGHNT and CDR2 is YYREEE (reference sequence). V lost 4 bases and J lost 4, with 8 bases in between.

As concerns this clone: The read ends 3 residues shy of where the CDR3 ends; the end is completed using the germline J gene. The chain combines TRBV5-1 with TRBJ2-2, with TRBD1 as a possible D gene (6 bases). In germline, CDR1 is SGHRS, CDR2 YFSETQ. The V end lost 4 bases, the J end lost 2 bases, and 15 bases lay between the germline ends. CDR3 length equals 16 residues. CDR3 residues: CASSPQTGRNTGELFF. The part of the CDR3 DNA that was read is TGCGCCAGCAGCCCTCAGACAGGCAGAAACACCGGGGAG.

As for this clone: The missing CDR3 end, 3 residues past where the read stops, is filled in from the germline J gene. V and J are TRBV19 and TRBJ1-2, with TRBD1 identical over 8 bases. The CDR3 has 15 amino acids. Germline V gene sequence: CDR1 LNHDA, CDR2 SQIVND (reference sequence). Trimming removed 5 bases from V and 5 bases from J; junction bases left unmatched: 10. The chain's CDR3 is CASSLSDREGYGYTF. CDR3 DNA (partial): TGTGCCAGTAGTCTCTCGGACAGGGAAGGATATGGC.

As concerns this clone: An end of the junction differs from the germline gene, which may be a read error. The sequenced fragment ends 3 residues before the CDR3 boundary, so the rest is inferred from the germline J gene. This chain links TRBV5-1 with TRBJ2-2; 9 bases map to TRBD1. Germline-derived CDR1 and CDR2 are SGHRS and YFSETQ. CDR3 length: 15 amino acids. CDR3 DNA, as far as it was read: TGCGCCAGCAGGTTGGGCACAGGGGGCTCCGGGGAG. This translates into CASRLGTGGSGE. The full CDR3 protein reads CASRLGTGGSGELFF.

A remark on this clone: From the germline J gene comes the end of the CDR3, since the read stops 3 residues before it. This chain connects TRBV20-1 to TRBJ1-2; TRBD1 aligns across 9 bases. The CDR3 totals 16 residues. V was clipped by 6 bases and J by 1 base; unmatched bases: 12. Germline-derived CDR1 and CDR2 are DFQATT and SNEGSKA (reference sequence). The sequenced CDR3 bases are TGCAGTGCGTCGCCGGGACAGGGTTCTTATAACTATGGC. The encoded protein is CSASPGQGSYNYG. The full CDR3 reads CSASPGQGSYNYGYTF.

With respect to this clone: The read terminates 3 residues ahead of where the CDR3 ends, so the germline J gene completes it. The chain has TRBV7-2 and TRBJ2-1; TRBD2 matches at 11 bases. Trimming cost V 6 bases and J 2 bases; bases outside gene matches: 3. The CDR3 sequence is 15 residues long. Germline loops: CDR1 SGHTA, CDR2 FQGNSA. CDR3 bases read: TGTGCCAGCAGTCTAGCGGGAGGCGCCTACAATGAG. This sequence encodes CASSLAGGAYNE. The entire CDR3 sequence reads CASSLAGGAYNEQFF.

Comments on this clone: The read stops 3 residues short of the end of the CDR3; the missing end is completed from the germline J gene. This chain uses TRBV20-1 with TRBJ2-5, with TRBD2 identical over 9 bases. Germline V CDR1 and CDR2: DFQATT, SNEGSKA (reference sequence). V was pared by 0 bases and J by 3 bases, with 8 bases of the junction left unmatched. This CDR3 is built from 16 residues. CDR3 DNA (partial): TGCAGTGCTAGAGATCGGGGTAGCGGGAGTAAAGAGACC. As protein: CSARDRGSGSKET. In full, the CDR3 reads CSARDRGSGSKETQYF.

Concerning this clone itself: The sequence runs out 3 residues before the end of the CDR3; the remainder is reconstructed from the germline J gene. The chain is built from TRBV7-3 and TRBJ2-7; D is possibly TRBD2 (6 bases). The CDR3 loop spans 14 amino acids. V lost 2 bases and J lost 3, with 11 bases in between. Per germline, CDR1 SGHTA and CDR2 FQGTGA. CDR3 loop: CASSLGGGVYEQYF. The CDR3 DNA, read in part, is TGTGCCAGCAGCTTAGGTGGAGGGGTCTACGAG.

About this clone: The read ends 3 residues before the CDR3 terminus; that terminus is restored from the germline J gene. The V gene is TRBV11-3, the J gene TRBJ2-1; 12 nucleotides align to TRBD1. CDR1 and CDR2 (germline): SGHNT, YENEEA. The CDR3 is made up of 15 amino acids. V lost 1 base, J lost 8 bases, and 3 bases stayed unmatched. The CDR3 bases that were read are TGTGCCAGCAGCTTAGCAGGGACAGGGGGCGATGAG. Protein product: CASSLAGTGGDE. The complete CDR3 sequence is CASSLAGTGGDEQFF. Complete variable domain (other parts from reference TRBV11-3 and TRBJ2-1): EAGVVQSPRYKIIEKKQPVAFWCNPISGHNTLYWYLQNLGQGPELLIRYENEEAVDDSQLPKDRFSAERLKGVDSTLKIQPAELGDSAVYLCASSLAGTGGDEQFFGPGTRLTVL.